This T cell receptor (beta chain) was documented in a study of early T cells in non-severe SARS-CoV-2 infection. Across the study: The study sequenced bulk RNA from unsorted whole blood, with chains unpaired. Whole-study findings and limits: Missing private and CD4 specificities, VDJdb matching favored anti-spike CD8 responses.

This clonotype was counted at least ten times. The antigen is unknown. Attachment of unique molecular identifiers to individual cDNA molecules was performed. From the 5' RACE reads, TCRdb called clonotypes with MiXCR, one entry per CDR3 protein. The sample includes 85,000 to 100,000 distinct CDR3 sequences, 8% to 13% of them seen just once. V lost 5 bases, J lost 5 bases, and 10 bases lay in between. The CDR3 is 14 amino acids. The specimen was whole blood. This receptor was identified in an adult who was a healthcare worker with PCR-confirmed SARS-CoV-2 infection or an uninfected control (not recorded which). The chain uses TRBV12-3 or TRBV12-4 and TRBJ1-6; D ambiguous. In nucleotides, the CDR3 is TGTGCCAGCAGTGTACTCGCCGATAATTCACCCCTCCACTTT. It encodes CASSVLADNSPLHF.